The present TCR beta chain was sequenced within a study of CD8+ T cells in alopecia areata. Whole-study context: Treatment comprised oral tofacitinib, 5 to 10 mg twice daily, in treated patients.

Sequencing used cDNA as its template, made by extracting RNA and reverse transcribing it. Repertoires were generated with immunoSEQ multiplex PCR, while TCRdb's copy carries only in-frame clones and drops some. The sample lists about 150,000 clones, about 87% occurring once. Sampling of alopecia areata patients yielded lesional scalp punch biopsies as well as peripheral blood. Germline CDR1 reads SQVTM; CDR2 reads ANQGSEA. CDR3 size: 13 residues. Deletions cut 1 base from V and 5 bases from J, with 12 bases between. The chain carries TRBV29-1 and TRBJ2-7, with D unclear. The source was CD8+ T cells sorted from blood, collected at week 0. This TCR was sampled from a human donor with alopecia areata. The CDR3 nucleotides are TGCAGCGTTGAAGTGGAGCTCCCCCACGAGCAGTACTTC. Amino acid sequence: CSVEVELPHEQYF.